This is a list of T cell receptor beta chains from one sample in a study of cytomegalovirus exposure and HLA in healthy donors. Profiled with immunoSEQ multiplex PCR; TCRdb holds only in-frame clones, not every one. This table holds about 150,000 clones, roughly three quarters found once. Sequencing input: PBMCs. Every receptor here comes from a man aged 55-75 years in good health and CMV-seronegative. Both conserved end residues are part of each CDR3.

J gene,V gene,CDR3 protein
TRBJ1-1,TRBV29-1,CSMYRGPVNTEAFF
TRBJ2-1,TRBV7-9,CASSGTGFYNEQFF
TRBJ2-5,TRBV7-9,CASSHQRLGRTQYF
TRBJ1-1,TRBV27,CASIGGVTEAFF
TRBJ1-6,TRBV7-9,CASSWLESPLHF
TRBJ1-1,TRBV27,CASSFGQAAEAFF
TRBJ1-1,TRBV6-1,CASRRGLNTEAFF
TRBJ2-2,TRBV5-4,CASSLVGTGYTGELFF
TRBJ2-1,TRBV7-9,CSSSYTNNEQFF
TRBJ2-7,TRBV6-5,CASRSGGSSYEQYF
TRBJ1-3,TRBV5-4,CASSPGTAGNTIYF
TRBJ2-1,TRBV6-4,CASRAGQGNNEQFF
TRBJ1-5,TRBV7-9,CASSLGLKPQHF
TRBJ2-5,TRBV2,CASSEALGGTQYF
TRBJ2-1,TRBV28,CASSPPDRAVNNEQFF
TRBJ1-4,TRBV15,CATSRGRGSEKLFF
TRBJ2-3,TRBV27,CASSRSAGGVDTQYF
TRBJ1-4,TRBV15,CATSTGQGSTNEKLFF
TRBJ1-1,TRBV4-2,CASSQDSAADTEAFF
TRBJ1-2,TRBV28,CASIQGRESNYGYTF
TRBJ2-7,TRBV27,CASSKHRGYEQYF
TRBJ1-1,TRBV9,CASSVGEGGTEAFF
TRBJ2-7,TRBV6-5,CASRSGLAYEQYF
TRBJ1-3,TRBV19,CASSAGTVSGNTIYF
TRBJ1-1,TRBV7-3,CASSLTGTEAFF
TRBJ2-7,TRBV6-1,CASSAVEQYF
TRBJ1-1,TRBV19,CASSPRDGTEAFF
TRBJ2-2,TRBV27,CASSQLAGVAGELFF
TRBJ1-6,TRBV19,CASSGTGNSPLHF
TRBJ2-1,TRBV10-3,CAIPKSGRLLNEQFF
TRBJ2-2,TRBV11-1,CASSSAGAYTGELFF
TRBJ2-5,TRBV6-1,CATGLAGGETQYF
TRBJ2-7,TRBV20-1,CSARLDEQYF
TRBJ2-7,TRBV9,CASSRTAYEQYF
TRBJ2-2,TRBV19,CASSLNGGRTGELFF
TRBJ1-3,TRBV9,CASSVAGDGRRSSGNTIYF
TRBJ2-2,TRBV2,CASSETSGRTMTGELFF
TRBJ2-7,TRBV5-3,CARSSQGDEQYF
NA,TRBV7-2,CASSLDSGRAYEQYF
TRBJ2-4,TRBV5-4,CASSPGLANAKNIQYF
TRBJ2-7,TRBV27,CASSSPGTGRYEQYF
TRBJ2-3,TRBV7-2,CASSLVQGRTDTQYF
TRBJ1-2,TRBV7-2,CASTPPAFYGYTF